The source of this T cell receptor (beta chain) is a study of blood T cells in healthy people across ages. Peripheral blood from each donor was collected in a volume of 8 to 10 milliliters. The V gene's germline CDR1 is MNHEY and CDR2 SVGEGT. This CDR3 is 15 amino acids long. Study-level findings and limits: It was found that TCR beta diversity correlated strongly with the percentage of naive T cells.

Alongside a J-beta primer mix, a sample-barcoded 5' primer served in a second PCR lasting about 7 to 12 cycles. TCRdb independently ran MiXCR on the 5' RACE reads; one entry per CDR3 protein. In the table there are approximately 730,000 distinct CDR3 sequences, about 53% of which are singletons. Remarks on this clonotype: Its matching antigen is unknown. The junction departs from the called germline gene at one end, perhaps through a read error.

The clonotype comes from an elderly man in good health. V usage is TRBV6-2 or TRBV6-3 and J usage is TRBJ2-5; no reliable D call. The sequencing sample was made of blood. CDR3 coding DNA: TGTGCCAACAGTTCAGGAATTTTGTACCAAGAGACCCAGTACTTC. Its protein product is CANSSGILYQETQYF.